This T cell receptor beta chain was sequenced in a study of T cells in Graves' hyperthyroidism and ophthalmopathy. Authors of the study amplified TCR beta CDR3 regions from RNA transcripts. First-round RT-PCR targeting the TCR CDR3 was performed with the HTBI primer set. TCRdb processed the multiplex PCR reads anew with MiXCR; each CDR3 protein has one entry. Found here are about 560,000 distinct CDR3 sequences, approximately 15% of them singletons; the top ten hold around a sixth. This clonotype showed up many times. Germline lookup yields CDR1 MDHEN and CDR2 SYDVKM. V was clipped by 6 bases and J by 8 bases, with 19 bases between them. This CDR3 region has 15 residues.

The receptor comes from a woman under 30 with Graves' hyperthyroidism. The rearrangement uses TRBV28 and TRBJ1-4, with D possibly matching TRBD1 (5 bases). The sample consisted of blood. The CDR3 here is CASSTGGGSSEKLFF. Here the CDR3 DNA reads TGTGCCAGCAGCACCGGCGGGGGGTCTAGCGAAAAACTGTTTTTT. Full variable domain (rest looked up from reference TRBV28 and TRBJ1-4): DVKVTQSSRYLVKRTGEKVFLECVQDMDHENMFWYRQDPGLGLRLIYFSYDVKMKEKGDIPEGYSVSREKKERFSLILESASTNQTSMYLCASSTGGGSSEKLFFGSGTQLSVL.